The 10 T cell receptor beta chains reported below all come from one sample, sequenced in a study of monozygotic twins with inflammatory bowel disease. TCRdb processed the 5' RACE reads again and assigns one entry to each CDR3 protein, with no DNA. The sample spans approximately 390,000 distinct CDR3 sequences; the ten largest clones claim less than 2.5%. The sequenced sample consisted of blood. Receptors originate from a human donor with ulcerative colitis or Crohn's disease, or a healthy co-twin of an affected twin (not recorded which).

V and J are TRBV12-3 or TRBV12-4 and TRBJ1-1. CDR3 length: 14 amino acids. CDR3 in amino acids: CASSLLLQNTEAFF.

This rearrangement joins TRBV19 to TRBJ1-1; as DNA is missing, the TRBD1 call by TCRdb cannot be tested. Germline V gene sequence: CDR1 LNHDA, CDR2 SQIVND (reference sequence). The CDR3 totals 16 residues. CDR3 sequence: CASSIVGTVRNTEAFF.

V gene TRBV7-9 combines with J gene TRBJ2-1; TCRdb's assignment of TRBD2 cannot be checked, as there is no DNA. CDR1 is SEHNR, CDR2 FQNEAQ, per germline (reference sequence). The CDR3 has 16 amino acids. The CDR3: CASSPLTSGMSNEQFF.

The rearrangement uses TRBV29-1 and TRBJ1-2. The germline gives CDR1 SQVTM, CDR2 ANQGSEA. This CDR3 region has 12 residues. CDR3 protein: CSVANFPYGYTF.

CDR3: CASSLYGRWGHMLYGYTF. The chain is built from TRBV28 and TRBJ1-2. This CDR3 spans 18 amino acids. Looked up from germline, CDR1 is MDHEN and CDR2 is SYDVKM.

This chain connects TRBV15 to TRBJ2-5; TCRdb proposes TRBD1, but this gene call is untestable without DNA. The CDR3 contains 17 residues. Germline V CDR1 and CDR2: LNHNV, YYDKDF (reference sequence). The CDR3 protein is CATSRVGGGRTQETQYF.

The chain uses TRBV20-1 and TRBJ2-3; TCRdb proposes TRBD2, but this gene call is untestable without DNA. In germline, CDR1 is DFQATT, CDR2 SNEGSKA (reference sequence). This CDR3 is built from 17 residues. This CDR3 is CSARDVRTSGTWDTQYF.

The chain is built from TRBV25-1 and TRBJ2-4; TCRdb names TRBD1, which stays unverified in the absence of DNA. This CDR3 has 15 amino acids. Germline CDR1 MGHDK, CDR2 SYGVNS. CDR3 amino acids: CASSEGDRDGDIQYF.

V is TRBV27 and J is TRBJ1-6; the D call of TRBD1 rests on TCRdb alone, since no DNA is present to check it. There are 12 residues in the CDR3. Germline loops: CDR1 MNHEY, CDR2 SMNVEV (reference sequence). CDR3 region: CASMQGDSPLHF.

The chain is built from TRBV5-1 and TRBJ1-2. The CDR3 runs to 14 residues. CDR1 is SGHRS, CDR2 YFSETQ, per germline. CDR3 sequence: CASSLSDHPYGYTF.